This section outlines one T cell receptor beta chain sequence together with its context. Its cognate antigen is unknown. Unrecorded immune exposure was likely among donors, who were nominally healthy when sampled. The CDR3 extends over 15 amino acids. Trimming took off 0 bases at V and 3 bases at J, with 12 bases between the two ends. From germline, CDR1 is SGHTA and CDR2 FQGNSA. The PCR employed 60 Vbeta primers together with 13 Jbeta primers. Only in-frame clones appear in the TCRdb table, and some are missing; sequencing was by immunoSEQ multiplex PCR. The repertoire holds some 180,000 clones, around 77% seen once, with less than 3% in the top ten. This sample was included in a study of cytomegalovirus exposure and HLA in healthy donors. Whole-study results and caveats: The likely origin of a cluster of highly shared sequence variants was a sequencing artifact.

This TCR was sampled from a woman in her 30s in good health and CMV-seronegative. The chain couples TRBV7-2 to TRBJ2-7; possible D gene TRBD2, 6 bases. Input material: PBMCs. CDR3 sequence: CASSLAGGSVYEQYF. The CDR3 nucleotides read TGTGCCAGCAGCTTAGCCGGGGGTAGCGTCTACGAGCAGTACTTC.